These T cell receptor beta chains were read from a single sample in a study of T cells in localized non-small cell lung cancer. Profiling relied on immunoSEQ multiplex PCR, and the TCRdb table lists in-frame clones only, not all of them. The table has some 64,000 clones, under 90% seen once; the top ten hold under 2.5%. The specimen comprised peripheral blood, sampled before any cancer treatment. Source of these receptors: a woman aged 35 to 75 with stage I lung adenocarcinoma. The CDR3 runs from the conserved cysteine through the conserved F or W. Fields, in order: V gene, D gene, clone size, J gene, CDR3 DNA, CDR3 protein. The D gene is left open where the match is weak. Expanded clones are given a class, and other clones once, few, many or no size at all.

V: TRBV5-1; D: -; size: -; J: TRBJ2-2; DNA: TGCGCCAGCAGCCCACAGGGAAGTGGCGCCGGGGAGCTGTTTTTT; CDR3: CASSPQGSGAGELFF
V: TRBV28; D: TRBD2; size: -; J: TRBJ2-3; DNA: TGTGCCAGCACCGTACCGGCGGGAGGTACGGATGACGCAGATACGCAGTATTTT; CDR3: CASTVPAGGTDDADTQYF
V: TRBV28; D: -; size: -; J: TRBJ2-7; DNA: TGTGCCAGCGTCCGCGGGGCCTACGAGCAGTACTTC; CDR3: CASVRGAYEQYF
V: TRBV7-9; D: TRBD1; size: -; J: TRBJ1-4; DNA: TGTGCCAGCAGCGGAACAGGGGACGGGGAAAAACTGTTTTTT; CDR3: CASSGTGDGEKLFF
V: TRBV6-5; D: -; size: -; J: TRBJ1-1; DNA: TGTGCCAGCAGTTACGACGTCCTCATGAACACTGAAGCTTTCTTT; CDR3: CASSYDVLMNTEAFF
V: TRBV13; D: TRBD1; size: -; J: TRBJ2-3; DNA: TGTGCCAGCAGCTTACGCGGACAGGGGACAGATACGCAGTATTTT; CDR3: CASSLRGQGTDTQYF
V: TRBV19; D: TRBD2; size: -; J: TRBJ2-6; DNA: TGTGCCACCACCGGGGGGGCCAGGAGCTCTGGGGCCAACGTCCTGACTTTC; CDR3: CATTGGARSSGANVLTF
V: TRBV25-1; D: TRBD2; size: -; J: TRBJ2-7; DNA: TGTGCCAGCGGGGGGGTCTCCTACGAGCAGTACTTC; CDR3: CASGGVSYEQYF
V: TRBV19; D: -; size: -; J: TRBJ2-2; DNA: TGTGCCAGTAGTATTTCGGGGGAAGTCGGGGAGCTGTTTTTT; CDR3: CASSISGEVGELFF
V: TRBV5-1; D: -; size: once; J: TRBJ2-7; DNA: TGCGCCAGCAGCTTGGCCGTATGGGACTTC; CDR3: CASSLAVWDF